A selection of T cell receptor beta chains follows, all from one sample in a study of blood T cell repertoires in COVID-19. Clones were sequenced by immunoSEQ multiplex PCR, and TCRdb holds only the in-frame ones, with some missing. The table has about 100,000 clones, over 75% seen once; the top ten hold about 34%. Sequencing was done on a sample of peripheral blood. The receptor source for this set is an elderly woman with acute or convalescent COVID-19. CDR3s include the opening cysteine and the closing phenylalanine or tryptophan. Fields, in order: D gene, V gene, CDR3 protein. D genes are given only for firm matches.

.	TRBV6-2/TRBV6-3	CASSSRGYEQYF
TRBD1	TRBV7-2	CASSPRPGTVPGEQYF
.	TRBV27	CASSRAEGGAYEQYF
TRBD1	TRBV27	CASSSQGGRETQYF
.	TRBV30	CAWNSGASASETQYF
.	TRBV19	CASSIGHRDVEQYF
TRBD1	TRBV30	CAWSPGTGTGELFF
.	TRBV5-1	CASSSQGLDYGYTF
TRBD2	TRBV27	CASSPGLFYNEQFF
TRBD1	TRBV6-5	CASSPQGVSNEKLFF
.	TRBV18	CASSPQGSGELFF
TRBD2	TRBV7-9	CASSHDALRGIFYEQYF
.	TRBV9	CASSRQITDTQYF
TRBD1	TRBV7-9	CASSPVGGFNEQYF
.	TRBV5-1	CASSLRGRLTYEQYF
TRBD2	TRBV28	CASSPPSGGPYNEQFF
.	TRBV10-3	CAISEGTVYEQYF
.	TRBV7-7	CASSLGQPNTGELFF
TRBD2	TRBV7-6	CASSYTTSDENPYNEQFF
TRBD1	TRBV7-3	CASSLTTGVGSPLHF
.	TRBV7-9	CASRPLRGSGNTIYF
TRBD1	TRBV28	CASSPTGGETQYF
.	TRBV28	CASSLSTPGNTDTQYF
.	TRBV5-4	CASSLRAGEGEKLFF
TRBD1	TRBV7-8	CASSRDRKMNTEAFF
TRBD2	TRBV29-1	CSVEGYRAGGRSSYNEQFF
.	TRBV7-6	CASSSREETQYF
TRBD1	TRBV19	CASRNRGEQPQHF
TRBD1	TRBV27	CASSRLGTDYGYTF
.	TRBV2	CASNGGLGGYTF
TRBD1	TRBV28	CASSRTGPNQPQHF
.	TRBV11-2	CASSSQWVARGNYGYTF
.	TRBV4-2	CASSQVTGSGNTIYF
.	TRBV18	CASSSGVGGPFSGYTF
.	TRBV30	CAWSVLGGVEAFF
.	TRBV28	CASSQWDMDGYTF
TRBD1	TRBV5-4	CASSPGTGLLYGYTF
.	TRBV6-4	CASSDSYGRTISYNEQFF
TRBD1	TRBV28	CASRPGTAPRSTNEKLFF
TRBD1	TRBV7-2	CASSFEGQGRGKLFF
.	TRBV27	CASIGGSYYEQYF
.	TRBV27	CASSSLFDWQEKLFF
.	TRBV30	CAWSNGDSYTDTQYF
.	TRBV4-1	CASSLSTRWNSPLHF
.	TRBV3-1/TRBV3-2	CASSQGRGGYTF
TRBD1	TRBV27	CASSLGQGNNQPQHF
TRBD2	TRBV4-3	CASSQTSGGPGELFF
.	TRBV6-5	CTSGLLAGSPLHF
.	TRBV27	CASVPRVISYNSPLHF
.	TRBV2	CASSALGANTEAFF